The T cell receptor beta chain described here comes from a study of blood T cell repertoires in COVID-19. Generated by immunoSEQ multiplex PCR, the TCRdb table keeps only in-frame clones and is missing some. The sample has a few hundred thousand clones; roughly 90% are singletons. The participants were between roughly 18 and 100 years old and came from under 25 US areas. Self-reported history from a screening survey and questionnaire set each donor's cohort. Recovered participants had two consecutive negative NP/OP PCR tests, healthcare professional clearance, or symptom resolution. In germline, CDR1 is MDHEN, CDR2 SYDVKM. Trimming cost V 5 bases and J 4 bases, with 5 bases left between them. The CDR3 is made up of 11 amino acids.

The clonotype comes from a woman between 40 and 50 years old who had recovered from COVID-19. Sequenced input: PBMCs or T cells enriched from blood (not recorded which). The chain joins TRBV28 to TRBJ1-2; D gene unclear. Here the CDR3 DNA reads TGTGCCAGCAGTACAGTCTATGGCTACACCTTC. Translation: CASSTVYGYTF.